The sequence of this T cell receptor beta chain was determined in a study of blood T cell repertoires in COVID-19 (dated by TCRdb to about 2020). About the study as a whole: Collaborator samples came from the United States, Italy and Spain and covered acute and convalescent phases of COVID-19. Where available, HLA class I and class II types were obtained from metadata supplied by the sample provider rather than from assay-based typing. The samples were drawn from two sources: the first 160 participants of the ongoing ImmuneRACE study, and about 1,300 subjects contributed by 6 global collaborators. Deeply sampled blood TCRbeta repertoires from subjects exposed to, actively infected with, or recovered from COVID-19 were included in the dataset. The prospective study material was composed of cDNA or gDNA derived from T cells, B-cell-depleted T cells, or PBMCs. Sample metadata almost always included a de-identified subject ID, COVID-19 status, age in years and sex. The repertoires were made available in a free public database intended to serve as a resource for research on the immune response to SARS-CoV-2. Broad study findings and their caveats: The amount of clinical and demographic metadata varied by source and participant and was provided uncurated.

TCRbeta CDR3 regions were amplified from genomic DNA by means of the immunoSEQ Assay, a bias-controlled multiplex PCR. The authors processed their data as follows. The number of nucleated cells in each sample was estimated from the amplification of reference gene primers within the assay. To quantify the absolute abundance of each unique TCRbeta CDR3 rearrangement, sequence reads were collapsed and filtered. Productive Simpson clonality was computed per sample as the square root of Simpson's diversity index over productive rearrangements. As stored in TCRdb, this immuneACCESS dataset retains in-frame rearrangements with V and J assigned. A fraction of the clones does not appear; measured against another copy, unresolved V genes explain less than half of the discrepancy, and the remainder lacks a known reason. That table is the source of V, J and clone size, and D and trimming were worked out from the DNA. The sample table records fewer than 110,000 clones; 89% of these occur just once. Approximately 3.5% of the sample comes from the top ten.

The collaborating institutions used their own protocols to collect whole blood in K2EDTA tubes. For TCRbeta analysis, collaborator samples were shipped as frozen whole blood, as isolated PBMCs, or as DNA extracted from either sample type. Details on this clone: The specificity of this receptor is unknown. Nothing much larger sits one base from this clone, and base qualities are not available.

Sequenced: peripheral blood. This TCR derives from a woman aged 60 to 75 with acute or convalescent COVID-19.

The CDR3 in this case is CASSEPLAGSYNEQFF. The DNA sequence reads TGTGCCAGCAGTGAACCCCTAGCGGGATCCTACAATGAGCAGTTCTTC. The chain is encoded by TRBV6-1 joined to TRBJ2-1, with TRBD2 matching 9 junction bases. According to the germline V gene, CDR1 reads MNHNS and CDR2 reads SASEGT. Taken from cysteine to phenylalanine, the CDR3 has 16 residues. Only the CDR3 DNA stays, 48 bases, in frame from base 1. V is trimmed back by 2 bases and J by 1 base, and the junction contains 3 bases that no gene match accounts for.